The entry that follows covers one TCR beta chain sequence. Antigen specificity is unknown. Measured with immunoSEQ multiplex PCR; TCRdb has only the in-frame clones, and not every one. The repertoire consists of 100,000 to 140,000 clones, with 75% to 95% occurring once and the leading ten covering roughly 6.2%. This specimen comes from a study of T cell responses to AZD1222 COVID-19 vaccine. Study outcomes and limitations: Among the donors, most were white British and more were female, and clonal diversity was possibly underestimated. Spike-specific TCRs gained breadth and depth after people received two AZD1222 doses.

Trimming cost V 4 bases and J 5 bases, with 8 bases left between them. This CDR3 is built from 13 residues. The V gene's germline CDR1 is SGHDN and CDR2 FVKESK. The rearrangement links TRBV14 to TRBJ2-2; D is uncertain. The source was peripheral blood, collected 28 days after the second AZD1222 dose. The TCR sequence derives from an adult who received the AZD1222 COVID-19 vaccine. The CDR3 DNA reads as TGTGCCAGCAGCCTCCTGGCAACCGGGGAGCTGTTTTTT. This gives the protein CASSLLATGELFF.